These 11 T cell receptor beta chains were all obtained from the same sample, sequenced in a study of shared clonotypes between healthy human individuals. Method: immunoSEQ multiplex PCR; TCRdb's copy keeps in-frame clones and lacks some. The sample yields roughly 490,000 clones, 79% seen once. Sample: PBMCs. The origin of the receptors is a woman aged 40-49 years in good health. Some clones in this sample may be carry-over from other donors' samples.

This rearrangement joins TRBV28 to TRBJ2-7; the match to TRBD1 covers 8 bases. The germline V gene encodes CDR1 MDHEN and CDR2 SYDVKM. The junction had 5 bases not matched to a gene; V was cut back by 4 bases and J by 3 bases. The CDR3 spans 14 residues. The CDR3 DNA is TGTGCCAGCAGTTGGGCGGGGACAGGCTACGAGCAGTACTTC. This codes for CASSWAGTGYEQYF.

Turning to this clone: Relative to the germline gene, one junction end is altered; a read error may explain this. CDR3 in DNA: TGTGCCTGGAGTGTGGCCTCAGATATGCAGTATTTT. Translation: CAWSVASDMQYF. The chain has TRBV30 and TRBJ2-3; no clear D. Germline CDR1 and CDR2: GTSNPN and SVGIG (reference sequence). The CDR3 sequence is 12 residues long.

The chain joins TRBV7-2 to TRBJ1-2; 8 nucleotides align to TRBD1. With 5 bases clipped from V and 5 bases from J, the junction kept 4 bases outside the gene matches. The CDR3 sequence is 13 residues long. Germline assignment: CDR1 SGHTA and CDR2 FQGNSA. The chain's CDR3 is CASSLGQGYGYTF. DNA for the CDR3: TGTGCCAGCAGCCTAGGACAGGGATATGGCTACACCTTC.

The CDR3 DNA is TGTGCCAGCAGAACTAGCGGGAGGGCCCAAGAGACCCAGTACTTC. Amino acids: CASRTSGRAQETQYF. The V call is TRBV28, the J call TRBJ2-5, with 13 bases identical to TRBD2. The CDR3 has 15 amino acids. V gave up 6 bases and J gave up 1 base; unmatched junction bases: 2. The germline CDR1 and CDR2 sequences are MDHEN and SYDVKM.

Remarks on this clone: With only one base between it and a far larger clone, this is likely a read error. The chain is built from TRBV30 and TRBJ1-5, with D possibly matching TRBD1 (6 bases). In germline, CDR1 is GTSNPN, CDR2 SVGIG (reference sequence). The CDR3 has 13 amino acids. Trimming left V 2 bases short and J 7 bases short, with 12 bases between. This chain's CDR3 is CAWSRGSGQPQHF. CDR3 DNA sequence: TGTGCCTGGAGTAGGGGGAGCGGGCAGCCCCAGCATTTT.

The chain recombines TRBV27 with TRBJ2-5; D uncertain. Trimming took off 0 bases at V and 7 bases at J, with 9 bases between the two ends. This CDR3 comprises 13 residues. Per the germline V gene, CDR1 is MNHEY and CDR2 is SMNVEV (reference sequence). The chain's CDR3 is CASSLSISGTQYF. The CDR3 DNA is TGTGCCAGCAGTTTATCGATATCTGGGACCCAGTACTTC.

The chain is built from TRBV5-5 and TRBJ2-2; D remains unclear. This CDR3 has 12 amino acids. Trimming pared 4 bases from V and 3 bases from J, leaving 4 bases between. CDR1 SGHKS and CDR2 YYEKEE come from the germline V gene (reference sequence). Written as DNA, the CDR3 is TGTGCCAGCAGCGGATACACCGGGGAGCTGTTTTTT. It is translated as CASSGYTGELFF.

This chain connects TRBV18 to TRBJ1-1; the D is unclear. V was trimmed by 6 bases and J by 2 bases, leaving 10 bases between them. The CDR3 is 13 amino acids. Looked up from germline, CDR1 is KGHSH and CDR2 is LQKENI. CDR3 in amino acids: CASSRPQNTEAFF. Written as DNA, the CDR3 is TGTGCCAGCTCGCGACCGCAAAACACTGAAGCTTTCTTT.

The chain carries TRBV27 and TRBJ2-4; D may correspond to TRBD1 or TRBD2 (5 bases each). Trimming took 5 bases from V and 9 from J, leaving 20 bases between them. Germline V gene data show CDR1 as MNHEY and CDR2 as SMNVEV (reference sequence). This CDR3 has 15 amino acids. DNA of the CDR3: TGTGCCAGCAGTCCCCAGCGGTTTGGGCAGGGCATTCAGTACTTC. Encoded protein: CASSPQRFGQGIQYF.

This clone was picked up a small number of times. V and J are TRBV4-1 and TRBJ1-1, with 9 bases matching TRBD1. Germline loops: CDR1 MGHRA, CDR2 YSYEKL. The V segment lost 1 base and the J segment 1 base; nucleotides outside the gene matches: 4. The CDR3 is made up of 16 amino acids. The CDR3 here is CASSQVQGAPNTEAFF. In DNA, the CDR3 is TGCGCCAGCAGCCAAGTACAGGGGGCTCCGAACACTGAAGCTTTCTTT.

This chain joins TRBV30 and TRBJ1-5; 7 bases map to TRBD1. After removal of 5 bases from V and 0 bases from J, the junction contained 16 bases not matched to a gene. The CDR3 is made up of 18 amino acids. Germline V lookup: CDR1 GTSNPN, CDR2 SVGIG (reference sequence). Here the CDR3 reads CAWEEPGTDVNSNQPQHF. In nucleotides, the CDR3 is TGTGCCTGGGAGGAGCCCGGGACAGACGTCAATAGCAATCAGCCCCAGCATTTT.